Detailed here is one T cell receptor beta chain. This entry belongs to a study of identical twins. MiXCR was run by TCRdb on the 5' RACE reads, yielding one entry per CDR3 protein. The data show fewer than 350,000 distinct CDR3 sequences, 6.5% to 9.5% seen once. These sequences were also reported in another study, on yellow fever vaccine responses in identical twins.

Material: memory (CD45RO+) T cells sorted from blood. This clonotype originated in a woman between 18 and 30 years old in good health.

Here the CDR3 reads CATSITGQLPGVTEAFF. In nucleotides, the CDR3 is TGTGCCACCAGCATAACGGGACAGTTACCGGGTGTCACTGAAGCTTTCTTT. The rearrangement uses TRBV15 and TRBJ1-1; 7 bases fit TRBD1. Germline V CDR1 and CDR2: LNHNV, YYDKDF (reference sequence). J gave up 4 bases and V 4 bases, and 15 bases lay outside the gene matches. This CDR3 spans 17 amino acids.